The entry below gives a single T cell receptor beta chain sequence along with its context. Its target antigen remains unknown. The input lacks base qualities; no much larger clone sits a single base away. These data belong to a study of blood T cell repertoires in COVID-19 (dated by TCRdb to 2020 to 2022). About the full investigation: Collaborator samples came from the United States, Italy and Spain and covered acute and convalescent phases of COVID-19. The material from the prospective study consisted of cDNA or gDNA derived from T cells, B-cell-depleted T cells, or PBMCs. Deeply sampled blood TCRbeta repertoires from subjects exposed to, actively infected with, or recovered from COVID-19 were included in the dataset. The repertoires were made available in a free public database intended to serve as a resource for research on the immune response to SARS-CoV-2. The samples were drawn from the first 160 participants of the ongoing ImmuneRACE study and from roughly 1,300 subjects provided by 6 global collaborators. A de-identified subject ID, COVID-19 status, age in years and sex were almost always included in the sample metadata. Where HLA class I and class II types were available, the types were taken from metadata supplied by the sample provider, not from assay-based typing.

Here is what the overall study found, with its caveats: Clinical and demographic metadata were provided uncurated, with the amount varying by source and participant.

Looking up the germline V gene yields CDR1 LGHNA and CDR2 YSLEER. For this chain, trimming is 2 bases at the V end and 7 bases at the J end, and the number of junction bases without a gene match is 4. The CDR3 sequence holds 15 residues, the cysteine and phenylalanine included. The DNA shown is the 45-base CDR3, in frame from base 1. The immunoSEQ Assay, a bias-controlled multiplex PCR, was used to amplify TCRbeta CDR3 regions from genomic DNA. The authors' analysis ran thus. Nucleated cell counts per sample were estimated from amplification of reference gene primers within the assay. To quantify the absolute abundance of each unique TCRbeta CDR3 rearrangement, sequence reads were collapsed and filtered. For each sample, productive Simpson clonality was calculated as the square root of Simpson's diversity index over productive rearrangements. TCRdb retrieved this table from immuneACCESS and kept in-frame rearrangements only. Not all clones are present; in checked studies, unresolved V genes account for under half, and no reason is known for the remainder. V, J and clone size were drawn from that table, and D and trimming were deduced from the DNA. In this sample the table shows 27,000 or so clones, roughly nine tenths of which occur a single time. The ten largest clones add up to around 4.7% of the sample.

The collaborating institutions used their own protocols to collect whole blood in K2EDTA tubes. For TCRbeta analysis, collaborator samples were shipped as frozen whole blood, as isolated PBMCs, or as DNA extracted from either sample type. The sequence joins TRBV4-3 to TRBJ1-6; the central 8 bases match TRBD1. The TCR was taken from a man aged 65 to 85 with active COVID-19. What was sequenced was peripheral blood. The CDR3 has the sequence CASSQRQGANSPLHF. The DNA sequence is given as TGCGCCAGCAGCCAAAGGCAGGGGGCCAATTCACCCCTCCACTTT.